Listed below are T cell receptor beta chains from one sample, sequenced in a study of a mutant IDH1 vaccine in newly diagnosed glioma. Assay: immunoSEQ multiplex PCR; the TCRdb copy retains only in-frame clones and omits some. The sample has about 96,000 clones, around 80% seen once; the top ten hold 7% to 9%. The specimen was PBMCs, collected from a glioma patient treated with radiotherapy, temozolomide or both. These receptors all stem from a man aged 35-49 years with glioma. CDR3s include the opening cysteine and the closing phenylalanine or tryptophan. The D gene is left open where the match is weak. Expanded clones are given a class, and other clones once, few, many or no size at all.

cdr3_nt cdr3_aa clone_size v_call d_call j_call
TGCGCCAGCAGCTTGTCTGGGGGGGTAGAAAAACTGTTTTTT CASSLSGGVEKLFF - TRBV5-1 - TRBJ1-4
TGTGCCAGCAGCAAAAGGCTGAACACTGAAGCTTTCTTT CASSKRLNTEAFF few TRBV5-6 - TRBJ1-1
TGCGCCAGCTCTGGACAGCCAAACTATGGCTACACCTTC CASSGQPNYGYTF - TRBV10-1 - TRBJ1-2
TGTGCCAGCAGTGAGCGGGGACAGGAGAATGAAAAACTGTTTTTT CASSERGQENEKLFF - TRBV6-1 TRBD1 TRBJ1-4
TGTGCCAGCAGCGAGGCCGGGACAGACAGGGGGCGCCGAGGTACGCAGTATTTT CASSEAGTDRGRRGTQYF few TRBV5-4 TRBD1 TRBJ2-3
TGTGCCAGCCTGGACGGAATGAGCTACAAAGCTTTCTTT CASLDGMSYKAFF few TRBV2 - TRBJ1-1
TGTGCCAGCAGCGTAGCTACAGTAAGCCAAGAGACCCAGTACTTC CASSVATVSQETQYF many TRBV9 - TRBJ2-5
TGTGCCAGCAGGGAGGGAATTAGCAATCAGCCCCAGCATTTT CASREGISNQPQHF - TRBV6-1 - TRBJ1-5
TGCGCCAGCAGCTCGGGACTGGTCAATGAGCAGTTCTTC CASSSGLVNEQFF - TRBV5-1 - TRBJ2-1
TGTGCCAGCAGCTTATATGGGGGGACCGGGGAGCTGTTTTTT CASSLYGGTGELFF - TRBV7-2 - TRBJ2-2
TGTGCCAGTAGTTCGTCCTACTATGGCTACACCTTC CASSSSYYGYTF - TRBV19 - TRBJ1-2
TGTGCCAGCAGCCCCTCTAACGGATACACTGAAGCTTTCTTT CASSPSNGYTEAFF - TRBV6-6 - TRBJ1-1
TGCGCCAGCAGCTGGGGAGGCAGGGGGTACTCCTACGAGCAGTACTTC CASSWGGRGYSYEQYF - TRBV5-1 - TRBJ2-7
TGTGCCAGCACCGGGCTGATCGGGACTGGCGGGGAGCTGTTTTTT CASTGLIGTGGELFF once TRBV7-8 - TRBJ2-2
TGCGCCAGCAGTCGCGACAGACTTCGCTACGAGCAGTACTTC CASSRDRLRYEQYF medium-sized TRBV4-3 - TRBJ2-7
TGCGCCAGCAGCTTGGGTGGGCCCAATCAGCCCCAGCATTTT CASSLGGPNQPQHF few TRBV5-1 - TRBJ1-5
TGTGCCAGCAGCCTCCCTAGCGGGGTTTTGAATGAGCAGTTCTTC CASSLPSGVLNEQFF - TRBV5-4 TRBD2 TRBJ2-1
TGTGCCAGCAGCCCCCAGTCGAACACCGGGGAGCTGTTTTTT CASSPQSNTGELFF once TRBV11-2 - TRBJ2-2
TGTGCCATCAGAGACAGGGAAGAGACCCAGTACTTC CAIRDREETQYF - TRBV10-3 TRBD1 TRBJ2-5
TGTGCCAGCAGTTCCGCTCGACAGGGAAGTGGTTCACCCCTCCACTTT CASSSARQGSGSPLHF - TRBV2 TRBD1 TRBJ1-6
TGTGCCAGCAGCTCCCGCATTCCGACCGGGGAGCTGTTTTTT CASSSRIPTGELFF - TRBV5-4 - TRBJ2-2
TGTGCCAGTAGTACTTTGACTAGCGTTAATACGCAGTATTTT CASSTLTSVNTQYF - TRBV19 TRBD2 TRBJ2-3
TGTGCCAGCAGCCTCGGGACAGAGACGCGAAAACTGTTTTTT CASSLGTETRKLFF - TRBV7-9 TRBD1 TRBJ1-4
TGTGCCTCCTCGGGAAGGGGCTTAAACATTCAGTACTTC CASSGRGLNIQYF - TRBV19 - TRBJ2-4
TGTGCCAGTAGTATAGAACACCTCAGGGCCACTGAAGCTTTCTTT CASSIEHLRATEAFF - TRBV19 - TRBJ1-1
TGCGCCAGCAGTGAGTCGACCGGGGGCAGATGGTATGGCTACACCTTC CASSESTGGRWYGYTF - TRBV10-1 - TRBJ1-2
TGTGCCAGCGGACGGACTAGCGGTATCACCGGGGAGCTGTTTTTT CASGRTSGITGELFF - TRBV4-2 TRBD2 TRBJ2-2
TGTGCCAGCAGTTTCCAAGGTGGGGGGATCAACAATGAGCAGTTCTTC CASSFQGGGINNEQFF - TRBV7-2 - TRBJ2-1
TGTGCCAGCAGCTTAAAACGCCTAGCAGTCTACGAGCAGTACTTC CASSLKRLAVYEQYF once TRBV7-8 - TRBJ2-7
TGTGCCAGCAGTTACAGGGAAACAGGCTACGAGCAGTACTTC CASSYRETGYEQYF - TRBV6-5 - TRBJ2-7
TGTGCTAGTGGTCCGGACAGCCAAGAGACCCAGTACTTC CASGPDSQETQYF - TRBV12-5 - TRBJ2-5
TGTGCCAGCAGTGATGGGCAGGGTCTTTATAGCACAGATACGCAGTATTTT CASSDGQGLYSTDTQYF - TRBV25-1 - TRBJ2-3
TGTGCCAGCAGTTACCTCGAAGCCAATGAGCAGTTCTTC CASSYLEANEQFF - TRBV6-5 - TRBJ2-1
TGTGCCAGCAGTGAATCGGGGTACCAAGAGACCCAGTACTTC CASSESGYQETQYF once TRBV25-1 - TRBJ2-5
TGTGCCAGTAGTATAGTGGGATTCAATCAGCCCCAGCATTTT CASSIVGFNQPQHF - TRBV19 - TRBJ1-5
TGTGCCAGTAGTATAAGGGAAGACGAAAAACTGTTTTTT CASSIREDEKLFF - TRBV19 - TRBJ1-4
TGCAGCGTTGGATCAGGAGGGACCATCGGGGAGCTGTTTTTT CSVGSGGTIGELFF - TRBV29-1 - TRBJ2-2
TGTGCCAGCAGTTCCAGGGGGCTTACTAGGGAGACCCAGTACTTC CASSSRGLTRETQYF - TRBV28 TRBD1 TRBJ2-5
TGCGCCAGCAGCCCTCGACAGGTGGCAGATACGCAGTATTTT CASSPRQVADTQYF - TRBV5-1 - TRBJ2-3
TGTGCCAGCAGCAAAGCTGCGAGGACAGGGACTAATGAAAAACTGTTTTTT CASSKAARTGTNEKLFF few TRBV21-1 - TRBJ1-4
TGTGCCAGTAGTACCCATAGCGGAGATTTGGGCGGGGAGCTGTTTTTT CASSTHSGDLGGELFF - TRBV19 - TRBJ2-2
TGTGCCAGCCGGACAGGGTACACAGATACGCAGTATTTT CASRTGYTDTQYF - TRBV6-1 TRBD1 TRBJ2-3
TGTGCCAGTAGTATAGGGCCCCCGGGCCCAGGCACTGAAGCTTTCTTT CASSIGPPGPGTEAFF - TRBV19 - TRBJ1-1